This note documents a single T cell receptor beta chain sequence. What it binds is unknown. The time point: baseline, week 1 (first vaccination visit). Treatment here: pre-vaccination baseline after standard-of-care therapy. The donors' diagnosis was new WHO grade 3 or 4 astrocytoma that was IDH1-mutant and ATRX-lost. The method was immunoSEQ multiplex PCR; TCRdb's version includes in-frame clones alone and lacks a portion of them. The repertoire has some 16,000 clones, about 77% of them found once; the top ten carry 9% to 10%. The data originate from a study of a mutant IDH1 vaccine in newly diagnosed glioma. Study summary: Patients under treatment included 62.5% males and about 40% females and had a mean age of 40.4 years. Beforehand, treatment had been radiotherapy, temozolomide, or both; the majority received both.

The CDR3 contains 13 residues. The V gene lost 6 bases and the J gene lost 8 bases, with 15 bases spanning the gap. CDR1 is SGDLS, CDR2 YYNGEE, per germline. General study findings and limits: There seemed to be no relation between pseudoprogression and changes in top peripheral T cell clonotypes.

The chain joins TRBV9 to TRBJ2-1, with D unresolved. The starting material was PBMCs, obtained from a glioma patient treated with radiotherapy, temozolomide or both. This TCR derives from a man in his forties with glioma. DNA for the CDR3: TGTGCCAGCAACCCCAACGGTCGGGATGAGCAGTTCTTC. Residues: CASNPNGRDEQFF.